The clone carrying this T cell receptor beta chain appeared a few times. Its antigen is still unknown. The entry originates in a study of CD8 T cells in ankylosing spondylitis. Overall study results and limits: A motif in TCR beta, a set of roughly 8 highly homologous variants, appeared characteristic of ankylosing spondylitis blood. As for the disease-linked clones, they showed a CD8+ phenotype and occurred at relatively low frequencies in peripheral blood. Reported data indicate significant enrichment of disease-linked clones within matched ankylosing spondylitis synovial fluid. Some of the motif variants had earlier been found in reactive arthritis patients' fluid and blood.

Using quantitative 5'-RACE with molecular barcodes, the authors made TCR beta libraries. TCRdb reprocessed the 5' RACE reads with MiXCR, giving one entry per CDR3 protein. The repertoire holds 750,000 to 850,000 distinct CDR3 sequences, with approximately 12% as singletons. The clonotype originates from a male donor with ankylosing spondylitis. The sequenced material came from blood, either unsorted or a sorted T cell fraction (not recorded which).

The CDR3 region has the DNA TGCGCCAGCAGCCAAGATGTTGGGGATACGCAGTATTTT. This codes for CASSQDVGDTQYF. The V gene is TRBV4-3, the J gene TRBJ2-3, with D unresolved. The germline gives CDR1 LGHNA, CDR2 YSLEER. This CDR3 has 13 residues. V was clipped by 0 bases and J by 6 bases, with 7 bases between them.